A single sample is the source of the 15 T cell receptor beta chains below, sequenced in a study of graft-versus-host responses after intestinal transplantation. The method was immunoSEQ multiplex PCR; TCRdb's version includes in-frame clones alone and lacks a portion of them. The repertoire holds about 57,000 clones, with 80% to 90% as singletons. The sequenced sample was PBMCs, obtained 26 days after transplant. The source of these receptors is a human patient who received an intestinal transplant, so some T cells may come from the graft donor.

This clone was seen a few times. The V and J genes are TRBV6-8 and TRBJ2-7; D is ambiguous. Germline assignment: CDR1 MNHGY and CDR2 SAAAGT. Trimming took off 5 bases at V and 3 bases at J, with 17 bases between the two ends. The CDR3 has 15 residues. CDR3 coding DNA: TGTGCCAGCAGTGAAGGCACAAACCCTTACTACGAGCAGTACGTC. Protein product: CASSEGTNPYYEQYV.

This clone appeared a single time. The chain has TRBV28 and TRBJ2-2, with TRBD1 identical over 8 bases. Germline assignment: CDR1 MDHEN and CDR2 SYDVKM. CDR3 size: 16 residues. Trimming removed 3 bases from V and 1 base from J; junction bases left unmatched: 4. CDR3 DNA sequence: TGTGCCAGCAGTTTTAGGACAGGGTTGAACACCGGGGAGCTGTTTTTT. The encoded protein is CASSFRTGLNTGELFF. The full variable domain, in which reference TRBV28 and TRBJ2-2 provide the parts outside the CDR3, is DVKVTQSSRYLVKRTGEKVFLECVQDMDHENMFWYRQDPGLGLRLIYFSYDVKMKEKGDIPEGYSVSREKKERFSLILESASTNQTSMYLCASSFRTGLNTGELFFGEGSRLTVL.

The chain uses TRBV5-6 and TRBJ2-7; D remains unclear. Germline assignment: CDR1 SGHDT and CDR2 YYEEEE. The CDR3 loop spans 13 amino acids. With 0 bases removed from V and 3 bases from J, the gap between germline ends came to 7 bases. CDR3 DNA: TGTGCCAGCAGCTTGGGGCACCTCTACGAGCAGTACTTC. Encoded protein: CASSLGHLYEQYF.

The chain employs TRBV13 and TRBJ2-7, with 8 bases identical to TRBD1. CDR1 and CDR2 from the germline V gene are PRHDT and FYEKMQ (reference sequence). This CDR3 spans 15 amino acids. The J segment lost 0 bases and the V segment lost 4 bases, leaving 5 bases of the junction unmatched. The CDR3 coding sequence is TGTGCCAGCAGCTCGACAGGGGAATCCTCCTACGAGCAGTACTTC. The encoded protein is CASSSTGESSYEQYF.

This chain joins TRBV6-5 and TRBJ1-2, with no clear D. CDR3 size: 13 residues. The germline gives CDR1 MNHEY, CDR2 SVGAGI. Trimming cost V 4 bases and J 8 bases, with 14 bases left between them. The CDR3 coding sequence is TGTGCCAGCAGTTTCGACACGAGTGTCGGCTACACCTTC. It translates to CASSFDTSVGYTF.

The V and J genes are TRBV11-2 and TRBJ1-6; tentative D call: TRBD1 (5 bases). The ends were cut back, 4 bases at V and 7 bases at J, with 17 bases in the middle. Germline V gives CDR1 SGHAT, CDR2 FQNNGV. The CDR3 covers 16 residues. DNA of the CDR3: TGTGCCAGCAGCTCCGTGGGGTTCAGGGTCAATTCACCCCTCCACTTT. As protein: CASSSVGFRVNSPLHF.

The chain has TRBV4-1 and TRBJ2-7; D possibly corresponds to TRBD1 (6 bases). Per germline, CDR1 MGHRA and CDR2 YSYEKL. The V end was cut by 0 bases, the J end by 6 bases, with 15 bases between. The CDR3 length is 15 residues. In DNA, the CDR3 is TGCGCCAGCAGCCAAGATGCGTCAGGGGTACGCGAGCAGTACGTC. It is translated as CASSQDASGVREQYV.

The CDR3: CASSSTGLAPVGTQYF. The CDR3 DNA follows: TGTGCCAGCAGTTCGACGGGACTAGCGCCCGTAGGGACCCAGTACTTC. The chain couples TRBV28 to TRBJ2-5, with TRBD2 matching over 10 bases. Germline V gene data show CDR1 as MDHEN and CDR2 as SYDVKM. J was trimmed by 7 bases and V by 4 bases; bases with no gene match: 12. This CDR3 region has 16 residues. Full variable domain (rest looked up from reference TRBV28 and TRBJ2-5): DVKVTQSSRYLVKRTGEKVFLECVQDMDHENMFWYRQDPGLGLRLIYFSYDVKMKEKGDIPEGYSVSREKKERFSLILESASTNQTSMYLCASSSTGLAPVGTQYFGPGTRLLVL.

The rearrangement links TRBV6-5 to TRBJ1-1; 7 bases fit TRBD1. This CDR3 comprises 15 residues. Trimming took 0 bases from V and 5 from J; bases not matched to a gene: 6. CDR1 and CDR2 from the germline V gene are MNHEY and SVGAGI. The CDR3 reads CASSYSIGGLTEAFF. CDR3 in DNA: TGTGCCAGCAGTTACTCGATAGGGGGCCTGACTGAAGCTTTCTTT.

The chain is built from TRBV7-2 and TRBJ1-2, with 10 bases lining up with TRBD1. This CDR3 contains 14 residues. Trimming at V came to 5 bases and at J to 7 bases, leaving 7 bases not matched to a gene. The germline V gene encodes CDR1 SGHTA and CDR2 FQGNSA. CDR3 protein: CASSVGQGMGGYTF. Here the CDR3 DNA reads TGTGCCAGCAGCGTGGGACAGGGGATGGGTGGCTACACCTTC.

The rearrangement uses TRBV5-1 and TRBJ2-7, with 10 nucleotides matching TRBD1. Germline lookup yields CDR1 SGHRS and CDR2 YFSETQ. V was clipped by 4 bases and J by 3 bases; unmatched bases: 10. The CDR3 length is 16 residues. CDR3 in amino acids: CASSPDRGRRDYEQYF. The CDR3 DNA sequence: TGCGCCAGCAGCCCCGACAGGGGGCGACGGGACTACGAGCAGTACTTC.

This chain joins TRBV6-1 and TRBJ2-5; TRBD1 aligns across 10 bases. Looked up from germline, CDR1 is MNHNS and CDR2 is SASEGT. V shed 4 bases, J shed 5 bases, and the junction held 4 bases outside the gene matches. This CDR3 is 14 amino acids long. The CDR3 nucleotides are TGTGCCAGCAGTGGGACAGGGGGGTGGGAGACCCAGTACTTC. Translated: CASSGTGGWETQYF.

The CDR3 DNA follows: TGTGCCAGCAGTTACGAGTCCTACAATGAGCAGTTCTTC. As protein: CASSYESYNEQFF. The gene calls are TRBV6-6 and TRBJ2-1; D remains unclear. The V and J ends lost 2 bases and 1 base respectively, with 3 bases between them. The CDR3 runs 13 residues. In germline, CDR1 is MNHNY, CDR2 SVGAGI (reference sequence).

This sequence joins TRBV18 and TRBJ2-7; D remains ambiguous. V was cut by 1 base and J by 5 bases, with 18 bases left in between. This CDR3 is 16 amino acids long. Looked up from germline, CDR1 is KGHSH and CDR2 is LQKENI. The chain's CDR3 is CASSPQAQARVDEQYV. For the CDR3, the DNA is TGTGCCAGCTCACCACAGGCGCAGGCCCGAGTCGACGAGCAGTACGTC.

The V gene is TRBV13, the J gene TRBJ2-7; 11 bases agree with TRBD1. J was trimmed by 2 bases and V by 5 bases; bases with no gene match: 5. This CDR3 spans 15 amino acids. Germline-derived CDR1 and CDR2 are PRHDT and FYEKMQ (reference sequence). CDR3 in DNA: TGTGCCAGCAGCCGCTCGGGACAGGGGGCCTACGAGCAGTACGTC. This translates into CASSRSGQGAYEQYV.